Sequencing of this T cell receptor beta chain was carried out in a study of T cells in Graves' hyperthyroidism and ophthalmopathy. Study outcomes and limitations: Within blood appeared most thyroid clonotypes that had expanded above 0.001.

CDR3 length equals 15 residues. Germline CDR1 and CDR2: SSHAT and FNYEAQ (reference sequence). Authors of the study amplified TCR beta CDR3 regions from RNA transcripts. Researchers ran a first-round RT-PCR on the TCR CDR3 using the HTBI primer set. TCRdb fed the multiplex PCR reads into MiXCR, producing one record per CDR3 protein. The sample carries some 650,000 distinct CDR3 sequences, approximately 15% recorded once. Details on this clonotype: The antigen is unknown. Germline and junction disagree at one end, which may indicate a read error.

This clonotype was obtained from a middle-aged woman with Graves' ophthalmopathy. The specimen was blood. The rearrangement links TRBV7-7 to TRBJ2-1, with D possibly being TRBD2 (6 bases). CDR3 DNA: TGTGCTAGCAGCTTAGCGCTAAGCGGGCACAATGAGCAGTTCTTC. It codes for CASSLALSGHNEQFF. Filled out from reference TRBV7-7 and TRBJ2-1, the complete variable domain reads GAGVSQSPRYKVTKRGQDVTLRCDPISSHATLYWYQQALGQGPEFLTYFNYEAQPDKSGLPSDRFSAERPEGSISTLTIQRTEQRDSAMYRCASSLALSGHNEQFFGPGTRLTVL.